The 4 T cell receptor beta chains listed next were all sequenced from one sample in a study of blood T cell repertoires in COVID-19. Generated by immunoSEQ multiplex PCR, the TCRdb table keeps only in-frame clones and is missing some. The sample contains hundreds of thousands of clones, 85% to 90% of which appear only once. The sequenced material came from peripheral blood. The receptors shown here come from a man between 65 and 85 years old with acute or convalescent COVID-19.

The rearrangement uses TRBV21-1 and TRBJ1-5. TRBV21-1 is a known pseudogene. This CDR3 region has 14 residues. The DNA of the CDR3 is TGTGCCAGCAACTTCCCGCGGGGCAATCAGCCCCAGCATTTT. As protein: CASNFPRGNQPQHF.

The chain combines TRBV9 with TRBJ2-3; 9 bases match TRBD1. This CDR3 is built from 15 residues. Per the germline V gene, CDR1 is SGDLS and CDR2 is YYNGEE. Unmatched junction bases numbered 4, after V lost 2 bases and J lost 3 bases. The CDR3 DNA reads as TGTGCCAGCAGCGTGGGGACAGGGTGGACAGATACGCAGTATTTT. Protein: CASSVGTGWTDTQYF. Filled out from reference TRBV9 and TRBJ2-3, the complete variable domain reads DSGVTQTPKHLITATGQRVTLRCSPRSGDLSVYWYQQSLDQGLQFLIQYYNGEERAKGNILERFSAQQFPDLHSELNLSSLELGDSALYFCASSVGTGWTDTQYFGPGTRLTVL.

CDR3 nucleotides: TGTGCCAGCAGTTTAACGGGGGGGCCCTACAATGAGCAGTTCTTC. This sequence encodes CASSLTGGPYNEQFF. The chain joins TRBV27 to TRBJ2-1; 8 bases match TRBD2. Germline-derived CDR1 and CDR2 are MNHEY and SMNVEV (reference sequence). The CDR3 has 15 amino acids. The V gene end was trimmed by 2 bases and the J gene end by 2 bases; junction bases not matched to a gene: 2.

CDR3 nucleotide sequence: TGTGCCAGCAGCCAAGCCGCACTAGCGGGGGGGAACACCGGGGAGCTGTTTTTT. This gives the protein CASSQAALAGGNTGELFF. The rearrangement joins TRBV4-2 to TRBJ2-2; 12 bases are shared with TRBD2. The CDR3 has 18 amino acids. Per germline, CDR1 LGHNA and CDR2 YNFKEQ. The ends lost 1 base at V and 1 base at J; junction bases unmatched: 4.